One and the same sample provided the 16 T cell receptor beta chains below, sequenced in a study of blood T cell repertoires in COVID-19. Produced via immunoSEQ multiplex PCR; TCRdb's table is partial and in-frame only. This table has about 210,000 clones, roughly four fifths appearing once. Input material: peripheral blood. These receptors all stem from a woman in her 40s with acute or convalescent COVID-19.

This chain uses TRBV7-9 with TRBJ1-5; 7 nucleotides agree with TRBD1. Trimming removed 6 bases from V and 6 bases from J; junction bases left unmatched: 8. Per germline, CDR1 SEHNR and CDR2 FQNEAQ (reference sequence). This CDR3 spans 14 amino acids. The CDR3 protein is CASSPTGLGQPQHF. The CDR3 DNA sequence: TGTGCCAGCAGTCCGACAGGGCTGGGTCAGCCCCAGCATTTT.

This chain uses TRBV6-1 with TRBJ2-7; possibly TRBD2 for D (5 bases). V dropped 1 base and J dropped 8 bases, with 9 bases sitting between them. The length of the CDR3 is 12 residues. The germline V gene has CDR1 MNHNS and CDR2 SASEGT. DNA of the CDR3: TGTGCCAGCAGTGAAGTGTCTAGCCAGCAGTACTTC. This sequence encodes CASSEVSSQQYF.

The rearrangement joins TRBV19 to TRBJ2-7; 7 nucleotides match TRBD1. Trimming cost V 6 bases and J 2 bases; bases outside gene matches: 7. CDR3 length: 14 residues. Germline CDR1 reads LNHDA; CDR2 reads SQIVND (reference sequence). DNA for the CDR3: TGTGCCAGTAGCAATCCGGGACAGACCTACGAGCAGTACTTC. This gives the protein CASSNPGQTYEQYF.

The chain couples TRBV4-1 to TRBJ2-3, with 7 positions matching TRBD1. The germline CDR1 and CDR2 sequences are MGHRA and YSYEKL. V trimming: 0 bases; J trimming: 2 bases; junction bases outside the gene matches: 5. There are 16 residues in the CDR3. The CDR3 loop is CASSQDKGANTDTQYF. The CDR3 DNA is TGCGCCAGCAGCCAAGACAAGGGGGCGAACACAGATACGCAGTATTTT.

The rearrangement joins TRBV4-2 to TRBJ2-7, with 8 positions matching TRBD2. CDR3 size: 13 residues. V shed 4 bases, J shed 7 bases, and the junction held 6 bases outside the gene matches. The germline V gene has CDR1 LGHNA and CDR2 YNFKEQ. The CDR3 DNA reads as TGTGCCAGCAGCCCAAGCGGGAGCGGAGAGCAGTACTTC. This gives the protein CASSPSGSGEQYF.

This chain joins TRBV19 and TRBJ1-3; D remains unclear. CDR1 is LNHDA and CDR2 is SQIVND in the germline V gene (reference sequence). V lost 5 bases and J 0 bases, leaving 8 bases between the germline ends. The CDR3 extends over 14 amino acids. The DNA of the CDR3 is TGTGCCAGTAGTTATATGCGCTCTGGAAACACCATATATTTT. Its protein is CASSYMRSGNTIYF.

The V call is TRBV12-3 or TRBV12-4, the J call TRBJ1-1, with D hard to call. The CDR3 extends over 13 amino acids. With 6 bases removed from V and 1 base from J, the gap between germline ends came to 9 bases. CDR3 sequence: CASSPNKNTEAFF. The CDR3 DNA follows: TGTGCCAGCAGCCCCAACAAGAACACTGAAGCTTTCTTT.

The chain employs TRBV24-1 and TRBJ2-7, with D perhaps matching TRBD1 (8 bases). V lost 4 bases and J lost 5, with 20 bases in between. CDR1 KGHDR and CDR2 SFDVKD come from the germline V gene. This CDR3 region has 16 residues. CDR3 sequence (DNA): TGTGCCACCAGTGACCGCGGGACAGGTGGGGGGGACGAGCAGTACTTC. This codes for CATSDRGTGGGDEQYF.

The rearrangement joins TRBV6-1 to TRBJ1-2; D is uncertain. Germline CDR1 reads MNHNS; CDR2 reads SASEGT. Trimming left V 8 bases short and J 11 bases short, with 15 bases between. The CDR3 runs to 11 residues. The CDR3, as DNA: TGTGCCAGCCTGGGCTCCAGTGGATACACCTTC. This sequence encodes CASLGSSGYTF.

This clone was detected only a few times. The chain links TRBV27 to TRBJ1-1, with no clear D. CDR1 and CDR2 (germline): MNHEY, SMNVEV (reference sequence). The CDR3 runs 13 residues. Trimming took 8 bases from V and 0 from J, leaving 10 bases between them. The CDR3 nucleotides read TGTGCCAGCTGGCAGGCCATGAACACTGAAGCTTTCTTT. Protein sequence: CASWQAMNTEAFF.

The CDR3 is CASSGQGSNQPQHF. CDR3 DNA: TGTGCCAGCAGCGGTCAGGGGAGCAATCAGCCCCAGCATTTT. The genes are TRBV6-2 or TRBV6-3 and TRBJ1-5; D might be TRBD1 (6 bases). This CDR3 has 14 residues. Germline V gene data show CDR1 as MNHEY and CDR2 as SVGEGT. The V end was cut by 6 bases, the J end by 1 base, with 10 bases between.

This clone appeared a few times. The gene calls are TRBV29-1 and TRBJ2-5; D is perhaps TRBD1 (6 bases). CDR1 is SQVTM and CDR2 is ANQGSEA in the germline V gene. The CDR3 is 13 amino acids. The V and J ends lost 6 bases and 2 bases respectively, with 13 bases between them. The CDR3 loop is CSVNRQVQETQYF. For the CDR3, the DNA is TGCAGCGTAAACCGACAGGTACAAGAGACCCAGTACTTC.

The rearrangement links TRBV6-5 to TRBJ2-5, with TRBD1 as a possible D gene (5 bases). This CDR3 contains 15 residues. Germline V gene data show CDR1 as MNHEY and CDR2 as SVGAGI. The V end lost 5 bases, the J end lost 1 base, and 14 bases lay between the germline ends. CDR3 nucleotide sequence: TGTGCCAGCAGTCCCCGTGGGGCGAGCCAAGAGACCCAGTACTTC. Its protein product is CASSPRGASQETQYF.

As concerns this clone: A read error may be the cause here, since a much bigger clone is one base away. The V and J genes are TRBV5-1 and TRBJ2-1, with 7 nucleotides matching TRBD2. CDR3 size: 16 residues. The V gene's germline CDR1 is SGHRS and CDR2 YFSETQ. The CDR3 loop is CANSLVSAGDYNEQFF. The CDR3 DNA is TGCGCCAACAGCTTGGTCTCGGCGGGGGACTACAATGAGCAGTTCTTC.

CDR3 sequence reads: CASSSIGRTSGRAGGGELFF. The CDR3 nucleotides read TGTGCCAGCAGTTCCATAGGAAGGACTAGCGGGAGGGCCGGCGGCGGGGAGCTGTTTTTT. J is TRBJ2-2 and V is TRBV27, with 15 positions matching TRBD2. Trimming removed 4 bases from V and 7 bases from J; junction bases left unmatched: 16. The CDR3 is 20 residues long. Germline V gives CDR1 MNHEY, CDR2 SMNVEV (reference sequence).

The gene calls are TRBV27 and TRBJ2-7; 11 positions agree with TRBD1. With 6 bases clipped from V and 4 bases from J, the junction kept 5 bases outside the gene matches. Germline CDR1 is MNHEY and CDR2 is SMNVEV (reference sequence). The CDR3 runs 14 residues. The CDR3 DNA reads TGTGCCAGCAGCTGGACAGGGGGCTCTTACGAGCAGTACTTC. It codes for CASSWTGGSYEQYF.